Presented here are 24 T cell receptor beta chains from one specimen sequenced in a study of blood T cell repertoires in COVID-19. Only in-frame clones appear in the TCRdb table, and some are missing; sequencing was by immunoSEQ multiplex PCR. The table lists 130,000 to 150,000 clones, 88% of them singletons, with around 1.7% in the top ten. Sequencing was done on a sample of peripheral blood. The receptors were sampled from a woman in her fifties or sixties with acute or convalescent COVID-19.

The CDR3 coding sequence is TGTGCCAGCAGCCAAGATGAAGGGGCGGATGAAAAACTGTTTTTT. Amino acid sequence: CASSQDEGADEKLFF. This chain links TRBV4-2 with TRBJ1-4; a weak D match, TRBD1 (5 bases). The CDR3 totals 15 residues. Germline loops: CDR1 LGHNA, CDR2 YNFKEQ. Trimming removed 0 bases at V and 6 bases at J, with 11 bases between.

This chain links TRBV9 with TRBJ2-3; possibly TRBD2 for D (6 bases). Trimming removed 4 bases at V and 0 bases at J, with 15 bases between. Germline loops: CDR1 SGDLS, CDR2 YYNGEE. The CDR3 length is 16 residues. In DNA, the CDR3 is TGTGCCAGCAGCCTCCGACTAGGGACTAGCACAGATACGCAGTATTTT. Its protein is CASSLRLGTSTDTQYF.

The chain uses TRBV27 and TRBJ2-1, with TRBD2 identical over 8 bases. This CDR3 has 17 amino acids. V lost 0 bases to trimming and J lost 4 bases; unmatched junction nucleotides: 8. Germline V lookup: CDR1 MNHEY, CDR2 SMNVEV (reference sequence). CDR3 DNA sequence: TGTGCCAGCAGTTTATCGTTAGCGGGATTGAGATACAATGAGCAGTTCTTC. Translating gives CASSLSLAGLRYNEQFF.

This clone has only one observation. The chain is built from TRBV3-1 (or the pseudogene TRBV3-2) and TRBJ2-7, with D possibly matching TRBD2 (7 bases). CDR1 LGHDT and CDR2 YNNKEL come from the germline V gene (reference sequence). The germline V and J ends were trimmed by 4 bases and 4 bases, with 20 bases remaining between them. This CDR3 is 16 amino acids long. The chain's CDR3 is CASSLRGAGVAYEQYF. CDR3 in DNA: TGTGCCAGCAGCCTCCGGGGGGCGGGAGTGGCGTACGAGCAGTACTTC.

The chain combines TRBV18 with TRBJ2-1; 12 bases match TRBD2. The germline V gene encodes CDR1 KGHSH and CDR2 LQKENI. This CDR3 is 15 amino acids long. V trimming: 3 bases; J trimming: 7 bases; junction bases outside the gene matches: 4. CDR3 sequence: CASSPGLAGKNEQFF. CDR3 nucleotides: TGTGCCAGCTCACCCGGACTAGCGGGGAAGAATGAGCAGTTCTTC.

The chain recombines TRBV7-6 with TRBJ1-1; the match to TRBD1 covers 7 bases. The V gene end was trimmed by 1 base and the J gene end by 5 bases; junction bases not matched to a gene: 4. Per germline, CDR1 SGHVS and CDR2 FNYEAQ. This CDR3 contains 14 residues. The CDR3 is CASSLGSRGTEAFF. The CDR3 DNA reads TGTGCCAGCAGCTTAGGGTCCAGGGGGACTGAAGCTTTCTTT.

This clone was seen only a few times. The chain links TRBV19 to TRBJ2-3; 8 nucleotides agree with TRBD1. CDR1 is LNHDA and CDR2 is SQIVND in the germline V gene (reference sequence). The CDR3 extends over 15 amino acids. Trimming cost V 1 base and J 5 bases; bases outside gene matches: 5. This chain's CDR3 is CASSIVFTGGDTQYF. The CDR3 coding sequence is TGTGCCAGTAGTATAGTTTTTACAGGGGGAGATACGCAGTATTTT.

The CDR3 loop reads CASSRMTSGSFHEQYF. The CDR3 DNA reads as TGTGCCAGCAGCCGGATGACTAGCGGGAGTTTTCACGAGCAGTACTTC. The rearrangement uses TRBV5-4 and TRBJ2-7, with TRBD2 identical over 12 bases. V lost 4 bases, J lost 5 bases, and 10 bases stayed unmatched. The V gene's germline CDR1 is SGHNT and CDR2 YYREEE (reference sequence). The CDR3 loop spans 16 amino acids.

The chain recombines TRBV19 with TRBJ1-5; the D gene is possibly TRBD1 (5 bases). Germline loops: CDR1 LNHDA, CDR2 SQIVND (reference sequence). Deletions cut 6 bases from V and 5 bases from J, with 11 bases between. The CDR3 is 13 residues long. CDR3 bases: TGTGCCAGTAGATTAGGAGGGGATCAGCCCCAGCATTTT. Its translation is CASRLGGDQPQHF.

The V gene is TRBV2, the J gene TRBJ2-3, with D possibly TRBD1 on 5 matching bases. The germline V and J ends were trimmed by 3 bases and 4 bases, with 14 bases remaining between them. This CDR3 is built from 15 residues. The germline V gene has CDR1 SNHLY and CDR2 FYNNEI. CDR3 nucleotide sequence: TGTGCCAGCAGTGAGACCCCAGGGCAGGCAGATACGCAGTATTTT. It encodes CASSETPGQADTQYF.

V gene TRBV7-2 combines with J gene TRBJ2-1, with 10 bases lining up with TRBD2. CDR3 length equals 15 residues. Germline V gives CDR1 SGHTA, CDR2 FQGNSA. The V segment lost 0 bases and the J segment 6 bases; nucleotides outside the gene matches: 2. This CDR3 reads CASSLALAGTNEQFF. In nucleotides, the CDR3 is TGTGCCAGCAGCTTAGCACTAGCGGGAACCAATGAGCAGTTCTTC.

The CDR3 here is CASSLVTGANYGYTF. As DNA, the CDR3 is TGCGCCAGCAGCTTGGTGACTGGGGCGAACTATGGCTACACCTTC. The V and J genes are TRBV5-1 and TRBJ1-2; D is possibly TRBD1 (5 bases). Germline V gene sequence: CDR1 SGHRS, CDR2 YFSETQ. The CDR3 contains 15 residues. Trimming removed 0 bases at V and 2 bases at J, with 11 bases between.

The chain links TRBV15 to TRBJ2-3, with D possibly being TRBD1 (5 bases). Trimming stripped 0 bases from V and 1 base from J, with 8 bases between. Germline CDR1 and CDR2: LNHNV and YYDKDF (reference sequence). This CDR3 has 15 residues. The chain's CDR3 is CATSRDRGGTDTQYF. The CDR3 DNA is TGTGCCACCAGCAGAGATAGGGGCGGCACAGATACGCAGTATTTT.

V usage is TRBV6-6 and J usage is TRBJ1-3; D uncertain. Between the trimmed V and J ends, which lost 3 bases and 0 bases, there was a span of 6 bases. Germline CDR1 and CDR2: MNHNY and SVGAGI (reference sequence). This CDR3 spans 14 amino acids. This chain's CDR3 is CASSYSTSGNTIYF. The CDR3, as DNA: TGTGCCAGCAGTTATAGTACCTCTGGAAACACCATATATTTT.

The chain joins TRBV28 to TRBJ1-2, with TRBD1 as a possible D gene (6 bases). Germline V gene sequence: CDR1 MDHEN, CDR2 SYDVKM. This CDR3 is built from 16 residues. The germline V and J ends were trimmed by 2 bases and 6 bases, with 19 bases remaining between them. The CDR3 nucleotides are TGTGCCAGCAGTTTAAGAGGCGTCGGGGGGCTCGATGGCTACACCTTC. Translation: CASSLRGVGGLDGYTF.

This clone was seen just once. A read error may produce the germline difference seen at one junction end. V usage is TRBV27 and J usage is TRBJ1-5, with D possibly being TRBD1 (6 bases). There are 16 residues in the CDR3. Germline values: CDR1 MNHEY, CDR2 SMNVEV (reference sequence). In DNA, the CDR3 is TGTGCCAGCAGCCGTCTGGGGGGGCCCGGGAATCGGCCCCAGCATTTT. Its protein product is CASSRLGGPGNRPQHF.

For the CDR3, the DNA is TGCGCCAGCAGCCAGCTTAAGACAGGGGCGAACACTGAAGCTTTCTTT. Amino acids: CASSQLKTGANTEAFF. The chain employs TRBV4-1 and TRBJ1-1; 8 nucleotides line up with TRBD1. V shed 3 bases and J 1 base; nucleotides not matched to a gene: 7. This CDR3 spans 16 amino acids. Germline V lookup: CDR1 MGHRA, CDR2 YSYEKL.

This chain connects TRBV11-1 to TRBJ2-1, with a weak D call TRBD1 (6 bases). Germline CDR1 SGHAT, CDR2 FQDESV (reference sequence). Trimming left V 6 bases short and J 8 bases short, with 17 bases between. This CDR3 is 14 amino acids long. CDR3 loop: CASRPDRAFDEQFF. DNA for the CDR3: TGTGCCAGCAGACCGGACAGAGCTTTCGATGAGCAGTTCTTC.

V is TRBV7-9 and J is TRBJ2-1, with TRBD2 matching over 12 bases. Trimming removed 5 bases from V and 7 bases from J; junction bases left unmatched: 9. CDR3 length: 16 amino acids. CDR1 is SEHNR, CDR2 FQNEAQ, per germline (reference sequence). The CDR3 DNA sequence: TGTGCCAGCAGCCCCCCGGGGCTAGCGGGGGGGAATGAGCAGTTCTTC. Translated, it gives CASSPPGLAGGNEQFF.

The chain joins TRBV5-1 to TRBJ1-6, with TRBD1 as a possible D gene (5 bases). V lost 1 base to trimming and J lost 5 bases, with 7 bases between them. Looked up from germline, CDR1 is SGHRS and CDR2 is YFSETQ. CDR3 size: 14 residues. This chain's CDR3 is CASSLWGDNSPLHF. The CDR3 coding sequence is TGCGCCAGCAGCTTGTGGGGGGATAATTCACCCCTCCACTTT.

The chain carries TRBV24-1 and TRBJ1-2, with TRBD1 as a possible D gene (6 bases). V was trimmed by 3 bases and J by 0 bases, leaving 13 bases between them. This CDR3 contains 16 residues. CDR1 KGHDR and CDR2 SFDVKD come from the germline V gene. CDR3: CATSDPRQGTNYGYTF. The CDR3 nucleotides read TGTGCCACCAGTGATCCCAGGCAGGGGACTAACTATGGCTACACCTTC.

CDR3 loop: CASSASIAGIGETQYF. The CDR3 coding sequence is TGTGCCAGCAGCGCTAGTATAGCGGGAATAGGGGAGACCCAGTACTTC. The chain combines TRBV9 with TRBJ2-5; 8 bases are a match to TRBD2. Trimming removed 3 bases from V and 5 bases from J; junction bases left unmatched: 12. CDR1 SGDLS and CDR2 YYNGEE come from the germline V gene. The CDR3 extends over 16 amino acids.

The genes are TRBV27 and TRBJ1-6; D possibly corresponds to TRBD1 (6 bases). V was clipped by 4 bases and J by 7 bases, with 14 bases between them. This CDR3 has 15 amino acids. Germline lookup yields CDR1 MNHEY and CDR2 SMNVEV (reference sequence). Written as DNA, the CDR3 is TGTGCCAGCAGTTATCGACGGGACACCAATTCACCCCTCCACTTT. This translates into CASSYRRDTNSPLHF.

The rearrangement links TRBV7-2 to TRBJ1-2; perhaps TRBD1 as D (6 bases). Trimming removed 4 bases at V and 4 bases at J, with 16 bases between. Germline CDR1 SGHTA, CDR2 FQGNSA. This CDR3 is 15 amino acids long. CDR3 loop: CASSSGTWNLYGYTF. The CDR3 coding sequence is TGTGCCAGCAGCTCCGGGACATGGAACCTCTATGGCTACACCTTC.